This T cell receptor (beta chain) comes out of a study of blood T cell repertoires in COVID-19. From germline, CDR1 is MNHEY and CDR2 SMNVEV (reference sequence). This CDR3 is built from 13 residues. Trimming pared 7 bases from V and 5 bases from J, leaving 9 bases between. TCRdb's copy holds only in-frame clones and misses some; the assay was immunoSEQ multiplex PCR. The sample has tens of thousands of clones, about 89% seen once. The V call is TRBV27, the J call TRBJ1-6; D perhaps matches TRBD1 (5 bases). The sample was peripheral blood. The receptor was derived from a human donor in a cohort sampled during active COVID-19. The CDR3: CASTGGDNSPLHF. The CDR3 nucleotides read TGTGCCAGCACCGGGGGAGATAATTCACCCCTCCACTTT.